The 21 T cell receptor beta chains below come from one sample, sequenced in a study of OX40 agonist ivuxolimab in advanced cancers. Profiling relied on immunoSEQ multiplex PCR, and the TCRdb table lists in-frame clones only, not all of them. The sample has around 80,000 clones, 84% seen once; the top ten hold less than 9.5%. Sequencing used CD4+ or CD8+ T cells sorted from blood, obtained in a trial of the OX40 agonist ivuxolimab. Receptor source: an adult with an advanced solid tumor such as melanoma, head and neck, liver or kidney cancer.

The V call is TRBV7-2, the J call TRBJ2-1, with TRBD2 matching 7 bases. With 5 bases clipped from V and 4 bases from J, the junction kept 8 bases outside the gene matches. The CDR3 extends over 15 amino acids. In germline, CDR1 is SGHTA, CDR2 FQGNSA. CDR3: CASSRWEGLYNEQFF. CDR3 in DNA: TGTGCCAGCAGCAGGTGGGAGGGCCTGTACAATGAGCAGTTCTTC.

The rearrangement links TRBV30 to TRBJ2-1; no reliable D call. Trimming removed 5 bases from V and 0 bases from J, with 14 bases in between. Germline CDR1 reads GTSNPN; CDR2 reads SVGIG (reference sequence). This CDR3 is built from 15 residues. The CDR3 is CAWWKAQSSYNEQFF. CDR3 nucleotides: TGTGCCTGGTGGAAGGCACAGAGCTCCTACAATGAGCAGTTCTTC.

V gene TRBV6-1 combines with J gene TRBJ1-2, with D maybe TRBD1 (5 bases). The CDR3 extends over 12 amino acids. CDR1 and CDR2 from the germline V gene are MNHNS and SASEGT. The V end lost 9 bases, the J end lost 6 bases, and 14 bases lay between the germline ends. CDR3 sequence (DNA): TGTGCCAGTTCCCCAGGGCAAGATGGCTACACCTTC. The encoded protein is CASSPGQDGYTF.

The V gene is TRBV14, the J gene TRBJ1-1, with TRBD1 matching 8 bases. Losses at the gene ends were 1 base for V and 5 bases for J; bases not matched to a gene: 3. This CDR3 has 14 residues. Germline V lookup: CDR1 SGHDN, CDR2 FVKESK. The CDR3 here is CASSQVRGRTEAFF. For the CDR3, the DNA is TGTGCCAGCAGCCAAGTCAGGGGGCGGACTGAAGCTTTCTTT. The full variable domain, rest sourced from reference TRBV14 and TRBJ1-1, is EAGVTQFPSHSVIEKGQTVTLRCDPISGHDNLYWYRRVMGKEIKFLLHFVKESKQDESGMPNNRFLAERTGGTYSTLKVQPAELEDSGVYFCASSQVRGRTEAFFGQGTRLTVV.

The chain joins TRBV18 to TRBJ1-2; TRBD1 matches at 8 bases. The V and J ends lost 3 bases and 6 bases, in that order; junction bases with no gene match: 3. Germline V CDR1 and CDR2: KGHSH, LQKENI. The CDR3 covers 13 residues. CDR3 bases: TGTGCCAGCTCACCGATGGACAGGGATGGCTACACCTTC. This translates into CASSPMDRDGYTF.

The genes are TRBV5-1 and TRBJ2-5, with TRBD1 as a possible D gene (6 bases). Trimming took 4 bases from V and 3 from J, leaving 16 bases between them. Germline assignment: CDR1 SGHRS and CDR2 YFSETQ. The CDR3 loop spans 15 amino acids. CDR3 loop: CASSGTGQPEETQYF. The CDR3 nucleotides read TGCGCCAGCAGCGGGACCGGACAGCCCGAAGAGACCCAGTACTTC.

V is TRBV5-6 and J is TRBJ2-5, with a possible D match to TRBD2 (5 bases). Germline CDR1 is SGHDT and CDR2 is YYEEEE. V gave up 0 bases and J gave up 1 base, with 7 bases separating them. The CDR3 has 14 amino acids. CDR3 sequence (DNA): TGTGCCAGCAGCTTGGGAGGGATCCAAGAGACCCAGTACTTC. Translation: CASSLGGIQETQYF.

For this clone: Relative to the germline gene, one junction end is altered; a read error may explain this. V usage is TRBV27 and J usage is TRBJ2-5, with TRBD1 as a possible D gene (6 bases). From germline, CDR1 is MNHEY and CDR2 SMNVEV (reference sequence). The CDR3 consists of 15 residues. The CDR3 bases are TGTGCCAGCAGTATATCGGACAGACCTCGGGAGACCCAGTACTTC. This translates into CASSISDRPRETQYF.

This rearrangement joins TRBV30 to TRBJ2-5; the D gene is possibly TRBD1 (6 bases). CDR1 GTSNPN and CDR2 SVGIG come from the germline V gene (reference sequence). This CDR3 contains 13 residues. V dropped 3 bases and J dropped 5 bases, with 13 bases sitting between them. The DNA of the CDR3 is TGTGCCTGGAGAGACAGGTTGGTCGAGACCCAGTACTTC. Translation: CAWRDRLVETQYF.

The V and J genes are TRBV4-1 and TRBJ2-7; D unresolved. V was pared by 4 bases and J by 3 bases, with 10 bases between. The CDR3 spans 13 residues. The germline V gene encodes CDR1 MGHRA and CDR2 YSYEKL. This CDR3 reads CASSPHVDYEQYF. DNA of the CDR3: TGCGCCAGCAGCCCTCACGTGGACTACGAGCAGTACTTC.

This chain uses TRBV5-1 with TRBJ2-3; 7 nucleotides line up with TRBD2. V was clipped by 4 bases and J by 6 bases; unmatched bases: 11. Germline V gene lookup returns CDR1 SGHRS and CDR2 YFSETQ. The CDR3 extends over 15 amino acids. CDR3 sequence reads: CASSPMGLLVDTQYF. The DNA of the CDR3 is TGCGCCAGCAGCCCCATGGGACTATTAGTTGATACGCAGTATTTT.

J is TRBJ2-7 and V is TRBV18; no reliable D call. The CDR3 has 13 amino acids. Looked up from germline, CDR1 is KGHSH and CDR2 is LQKENI. V shed 3 bases and J shed 3 bases, with 9 bases lying between them. CDR3 protein: CASSPRAVYEQYF. The DNA of the CDR3 is TGTGCCAGCTCACCTAGGGCTGTCTACGAGCAGTACTTC.

The J gene is TRBJ2-3, the V gene TRBV5-6; 10 bases map to TRBD2. The CDR3 consists of 14 residues. Germline loops: CDR1 SGHDT, CDR2 YYEEEE. The J segment lost 3 bases and the V segment lost 4 bases, leaving 2 bases of the junction unmatched. CDR3 coding DNA: TGTGCCAGCAGCCCGGGACTAGCGACAGATACGCAGTATTTT. Translated: CASSPGLATDTQYF.

For the CDR3, the DNA is TGTGCCAGTAGTATTTCGGGGGGGAACACTGAAGCTTTCTTT. Encoded protein: CASSISGGNTEAFF. V gene TRBV19 combines with J gene TRBJ1-1; a weak D match, TRBD1 (5 bases). Trimming removed 3 bases from V and 1 base from J, with 9 bases in between. The germline V gene has CDR1 LNHDA and CDR2 SQIVND (reference sequence). This CDR3 spans 14 amino acids.

Only a few counts were recorded for this clone. This chain links TRBV27 with TRBJ2-7; TRBD2 agrees at 10 bases. Germline lookup yields CDR1 MNHEY and CDR2 SMNVEV (reference sequence). Unmatched junction bases numbered 8, after V lost 6 bases and J lost 3 bases. The CDR3 is 15 residues long. CDR3 region: CASSPGTSVVYEQYF. DNA for the CDR3: TGTGCCAGCAGCCCCGGGACTAGCGTTGTCTACGAGCAGTACTTC.

This sequence joins TRBV6-5 and TRBJ2-3; 8 nucleotides agree with TRBD1. With V trimmed by 4 bases and J by 4 bases, 7 bases remained unmatched. The length of the CDR3 is 15 residues. Germline CDR1 and CDR2: MNHEY and SVGAGI. The CDR3 is CASSSGQVTADTQYF. In nucleotides, the CDR3 is TGTGCCAGCAGTTCGGGACAGGTAACGGCAGATACGCAGTATTTT.

V gene TRBV4-2 combines with J gene TRBJ2-7, with D possibly being TRBD1 (6 bases). Trimming left V 0 bases short and J 3 bases short, with 12 bases between. Germline CDR1 and CDR2: LGHNA and YNFKEQ. CDR3 size: 15 residues. CDR3: CASSQDRGYGYEQYF. The CDR3 bases are TGTGCCAGCAGCCAAGACAGGGGATATGGCTACGAGCAGTACTTC.

The chain couples TRBV7-3 to TRBJ2-1; 8 nucleotides agree with TRBD2. Losses at the gene ends were 2 bases for V and 5 bases for J; bases not matched to a gene: 5. CDR3 length equals 15 residues. Germline V gives CDR1 SGHTA, CDR2 FQGTGA. CDR3 in DNA: TGTGCCAGCAGCTTATCCGGAGCGGGAGACAATGAGCAGTTCTTC. It specifies CASSLSGAGDNEQFF. The complete variable domain, with remaining parts taken from reference TRBV7-3 and TRBJ2-1, reads GAGVSQTPSNKVTEKGKYVELRCDPISGHTALYWYRQSLGQGPEFLIYFQGTGAADDSGLPNDRFFAVRPEGSVSTLKIQRTERGDSAVYLCASSLSGAGDNEQFFGPGTRLTVL.

The V call is TRBV2, the J call TRBJ1-1; 7 bases match TRBD1. CDR3 length: 15 amino acids. The V gene end was trimmed by 7 bases and the J gene end by 0 bases; junction bases not matched to a gene: 8. CDR1 is SNHLY and CDR2 is FYNNEI in the germline V gene. The CDR3 DNA is TGTGCCAGCACCGAAGGGGGCCAGATGAACACTGAAGCTTTCTTT. As protein: CASTEGGQMNTEAFF. Supplemented by reference TRBV2 and TRBJ1-1, the full variable domain reads EPEVTQTPSHQVTQMGQEVILRCVPISNHLYFYWYRQILGQKVEFLVSFYNNEISEKSEIFDDQFSVERPDGSNFTLKIRSTKLEDSAMYFCASTEGGQMNTEAFFGQGTRLTVV.

The V gene is TRBV5-8, the J gene TRBJ1-5; TRBD1 matches 9 bases. Germline loops: CDR1 SGHTS, CDR2 YDEGEE. V trimming: 4 bases; J trimming: 6 bases; junction bases outside the gene matches: 20. This CDR3 comprises 19 residues. CDR3 region: CASSLWGGHGTGFSQPQHF. The CDR3 DNA reads as TGTGCCAGCAGCCTTTGGGGGGGTCACGGGACAGGGTTCAGTCAGCCCCAGCATTTT.

The chain employs TRBV7-9 and TRBJ1-2; TRBD1 is a possible D gene (5 bases). The germline V and J ends were trimmed by 6 bases and 1 base, with 9 bases remaining between them. Germline V CDR1 and CDR2: SEHNR, FQNEAQ (reference sequence). This CDR3 region has 13 residues. In DNA, the CDR3 is TGTGCCAGCAGGGGACGGAATAACTATGGCTACACCTTC. Translated: CASRGRNNYGYTF.